This T cell receptor (beta chain) comes out of a study of blood T cell repertoires in COVID-19. This table comes from immunoSEQ multiplex PCR, and its TCRdb copy is limited to in-frame clones, with some not included. The sample lists 250,000 or so clones, 88% occurring once. This CDR3 spans 14 amino acids. Trimming shortened V by 4 bases and J by 4 bases, and 14 bases separated the two germline ends. Germline V gene lookup returns CDR1 SGHTA and CDR2 FQGNSA. This clone is a singleton in its sample. The sample was peripheral blood. The sequence was collected from a woman between 40 and 50 years old who had recovered from COVID-19. This chain joins TRBV7-2 and TRBJ2-7; a weak D match, TRBD1 (5 bases). The CDR3 region is CASSSRSRAYEQYF. The CDR3, as DNA: TGTGCCAGCAGCTCGAGAAGCAGGGCGTACGAGCAGTACTTC.